These 9 T cell receptor beta chains share one sample of origin, sequenced in a study of T cells in lung cancer brain metastases. Sequencing used immunoSEQ multiplex PCR; TCRdb keeps in-frame clones, though not all of them. Of some 2,200 clones in the sample, about 92% were seen once. The sequenced sample was tumor tissue from the primary lung tumor. Source of these receptors: a man aged 70 or older with non-small cell lung cancer.

The V and J genes are TRBV5-5 and TRBJ2-3, with 11 bases matching TRBD2. Per germline, CDR1 SGHKS and CDR2 YYEKEE (reference sequence). J was trimmed by 4 bases and V by 2 bases; bases with no gene match: 3. The CDR3 is 15 amino acids. DNA for the CDR3: TGTGCCAGCAGCTTATTACTAGCGGGGGCAGATACGCAGTATTTT. It yields the protein CASSLLLAGADTQYF.

On this clone itself: Additional DNA sequences in this sample encode the identical CDR3. Written as DNA, the CDR3 is TGTGCCAGCAGCGATGACAGGAGAAACTATGGCTACACCTTC. Translating it yields CASSDDRRNYGYTF. The rearrangement links TRBV7-2 to TRBJ1-2; D is possibly TRBD1 (6 bases). The germline V gene encodes CDR1 SGHTA and CDR2 FQGNSA. The CDR3 is 14 residues long. Trimming took off 5 bases at V and 2 bases at J, with 12 bases between the two ends.

The CDR3 bases are TGTGCCAGCAAGGGACAGGGGACCAGCAATCAGCCCCAGCATTTT. Protein product: CASKGQGTSNQPQHF. The chain couples TRBV6-1 to TRBJ1-5; 10 nucleotides line up with TRBD1. CDR1 MNHNS and CDR2 SASEGT come from the germline V gene. This CDR3 is built from 15 residues. With V trimmed by 7 bases and J by 1 base, 4 bases remained unmatched.

This sequence joins TRBV11-2 and TRBJ2-5; the match to TRBD1 covers 7 bases. This CDR3 has 15 residues. Trimming at V came to 3 bases and at J to 1 base, leaving 5 bases not matched to a gene. Germline CDR1 reads SGHAT; CDR2 reads FQNNGV. CDR3 sequence (DNA): TGTGCCAGCAGCTTTATAGGGGGCCCCCAAGAGACCCAGTACTTC. This translates into CASSFIGGPQETQYF.

The chain uses TRBV9 and TRBJ2-7; possibly TRBD1 for D (5 bases). The germline gives CDR1 SGDLS, CDR2 YYNGEE. V lost 3 bases to trimming and J lost 1 base, with 11 bases between them. The CDR3 is made up of 14 amino acids. CDR3 protein: CASSGDSLSYEQYF. DNA of the CDR3: TGTGCCAGCAGCGGCGACAGTCTTTCCTACGAGCAGTACTTC.

The CDR3 bases are TGCAGCGTGAAGCGGGAGAACGAGCAGTACTTC. It yields the protein CSVKRENEQYF. The J gene is TRBJ2-7, the V gene TRBV29-1; 8 bases line up with TRBD2. Germline CDR1 is SQVTM and CDR2 is ANQGSEA. V lost 6 bases, J lost 5 bases, and 3 bases stayed unmatched. The CDR3 runs to 11 residues.

The rearrangement uses TRBV10-3 and TRBJ1-1, with TRBD1 as a possible D gene (5 bases). The CDR3 is made up of 15 amino acids. Trimming took off 6 bases at V and 7 bases at J, with 21 bases between the two ends. Per the germline V gene, CDR1 is ENHRY and CDR2 is SYGVKD. The CDR3 here is CAIRTLGRVVIEAFF. The CDR3 DNA reads as TGTGCCATCAGGACACTAGGCAGGGTCGTTATTGAAGCTTTCTTT.

This chain links TRBV18 with TRBJ2-5; no firm D call. Germline assignment: CDR1 KGHSH and CDR2 LQKENI. This CDR3 spans 15 amino acids. V was clipped by 1 base and J by 1 base, with 10 bases between them. CDR3 sequence: CASSPLNAVQETQYF. The CDR3 DNA is TGTGCCAGCTCACCACTTAACGCAGTCCAAGAGACCCAGTACTTC. Drawing the rest from reference TRBV18 and TRBJ2-5, the complete variable domain is NAGVMQNPRHLVRRRGQEARLRCSPMKGHSHVYWYRQLPEEGLKFMVYLQKENIIDESGMPKERFSAEFPKEGPSILRIQQVVRGDSAAYFCASSPLNAVQETQYFGPGTRLLVL.

J is TRBJ1-5 and V is TRBV15; 8 bases are shared with TRBD1. Germline CDR1 LNHNV, CDR2 YYDKDF (reference sequence). The CDR3 extends over 15 amino acids. With 0 bases clipped from V and 7 bases from J, the junction kept 5 bases outside the gene matches. CDR3 residues: CATSREQGGLQPQHF. CDR3 in DNA: TGTGCCACCAGCAGAGAACAGGGGGGACTACAGCCCCAGCATTTT.